There are a few counts of the clone carrying this T cell receptor (beta chain). The target antigen is unknown. The sample is drawn from a study of metastatic and nonmetastatic thyroid tumors. Study as a whole: Comparative analysis of repertoires was undertaken across blood and tumor or nodule tissue obtained from malignant and benign thyroid patients. General observations from the study: Significantly higher TCR beta diversity was reportedly seen in malignant thyroid tumors than benign nodules, in blood and tumor.

The CDR3 is made up of 13 amino acids. Trimming shortened V by 6 bases and J by 0 bases, and 8 bases separated the two germline ends. In germline, CDR1 is MNHNS, CDR2 SASEGT. All patients were treatment-naive before thyroid surgery. How the authors handled the data: Across clinicopathological groups, CDR3 differences served as the basis for building a distant-metastasis classifier for papillary thyroid cancer. MiXCR reprocessed the PCR reads for TCRdb. For this entry, the V and J calls and clone size follow TCRdb and not the study's own pipeline. The sample includes 15,000 or so clones, about 30% of them seen just once.

The origin of this receptor is a male donor with papillary thyroid cancer or a benign thyroid nodule (not recorded which). Some clones in this sample may be carry-over from other donors' samples. The V and J genes are TRBV6-1 and TRBJ1-1; D is unresolved. What was sequenced was tumor tissue. The CDR3 bases are TGTGCCAGCAGCCAGTTTCTGAACACTGAAGCTTTCTTT. Its translation: CASSQFLNTEAFF.